Ten or more counts support the clone carrying this TCR beta chain. Its target is not known. Through Arm-PCR of CDR3 regions and iRepertoire HTBI primers, TCR beta libraries were built. A single record per CDR3 protein comes from TCRdb applying MiXCR to the multiplex PCR reads. Of approximately 470,000 distinct CDR3 sequences in the sample, less than 25% were seen once. V shed 6 bases, J shed 4 bases, and the junction held 9 bases outside the gene matches. The CDR3 contains 15 residues. CDR1 MDHEN and CDR2 SYDVKM come from the germline V gene. This sample was taken from a study of regulatory T cells in long-lasting Graves disease. Study results and caveats: Shared public clonotypes totalled about 2,600 in persistent patients, compared with roughly 970 in new patients. When disease was persistent, TRBV28, TRBJ1-2 and TRBJ2-5 were the favored segments. Persistent cases of Graves' showed reduced TCR diversity relative to newly diagnosed patients.

Indicated time point: persistent/refractory GD, antithyroid drugs over 5 years with positive TRAb. TCR sequences were obtained from RNA taken from PBMCs. American Thyroid Association guidelines defined how Graves' disease was diagnosed. The source of this sequence is a female donor with Graves disease. The sequencing used peripheral blood mononuclear cells (PBMCs), collected when the disease was refractory, from a patient treated with antithyroid drugs. V usage is TRBV28 and J usage is TRBJ1-1; 9 nucleotides align to TRBD1. Written as DNA, the CDR3 is TGTGCCAGCAGGTTCACAGGGGGCGACGTCACTGAAGCTTTCTTT. Its translation is CASRFTGGDVTEAFF.